Below, 9 T cell receptor beta chains from the same sample are listed, as sequenced in a study of T cell responses to AZD1222 COVID-19 vaccine. Profiling relied on immunoSEQ multiplex PCR, and the TCRdb table lists in-frame clones only, not all of them. The sample carries about 130,000 clones, 93% recorded once. Here the sequenced sample was peripheral blood, taken on day 0 of AZD1222 vaccination. The receptors derive from an adult in good health.

The chain joins TRBV5-8 to TRBJ1-5; D gene ambiguous. This CDR3 is 13 amino acids long. Deletions cut 2 bases from V and 7 bases from J, with 10 bases between. Germline loops: CDR1 SGHTS, CDR2 YDEGEE. The CDR3 region is CASSLWGDQPQHF. CDR3 coding DNA: TGTGCCAGCAGCTTATGGGGAGACCAGCCCCAGCATTTT.

The CDR3 nucleotides read TGTGCCAGCAGCCCCGTCAGGGGGGGACGCACAGATACGCAGTATTTT. Protein sequence: CASSPVRGGRTDTQYF. The gene calls are TRBV7-9 and TRBJ2-3; D is perhaps TRBD1 or TRBD2 (7 bases each). Per the germline V gene, CDR1 is SEHNR and CDR2 is FQNEAQ (reference sequence). The V gene lost 5 bases and the J gene lost 1 base, with 16 bases spanning the gap. The CDR3 runs to 16 residues.

The chain joins TRBV30 to TRBJ1-3, with D perhaps matching TRBD1 (6 bases). The germline CDR1 and CDR2 sequences are GTSNPN and SVGIG (reference sequence). Trimming left V 4 bases short and J 0 bases short, with 10 bases between. This CDR3 has 14 residues. The DNA for the CDR3 is TGTGCCTGGACACAGGGCTACTCTGGAAACACCATATATTTT. Its protein product is CAWTQGYSGNTIYF.

The sample holds a few counts of this clone. The V call is TRBV7-9, the J call TRBJ2-7, with D possibly TRBD1 on 5 matching bases. This CDR3 spans 13 amino acids. The germline V gene has CDR1 SEHNR and CDR2 FQNEAQ (reference sequence). V lost 5 bases and J 1 base, leaving 9 bases between the germline ends. This chain's CDR3 is CASSTGKSYEQYF. In DNA, the CDR3 is TGTGCCAGCAGCACAGGTAAATCCTACGAGCAGTACTTC.

The gene calls are TRBV11-2 and TRBJ2-1; TRBD1 might be the D (5 bases). The CDR3 loop spans 15 amino acids. V was trimmed by 5 bases and J by 7 bases, leaving 18 bases between them. CDR1 and CDR2 from the germline V gene are SGHAT and FQNNGV. CDR3 nucleotides: TGTGCCAGCAGCGAGGACACCCTACGATGGAATGAGCAGTTCTTC. Amino acids: CASSEDTLRWNEQFF.

The CDR3 loop is CASSLDRTKSYGYTF. CDR3 nucleotide sequence: TGTGCCAGCAGCTTAGACAGGACGAAGAGCTATGGCTACACCTTC. The chain has TRBV11-2 and TRBJ1-2; D not certain. CDR3 size: 15 residues. The germline gives CDR1 SGHAT, CDR2 FQNNGV. V was shortened by 0 bases and J by 4 bases, with 12 bases between the two germline ends.

The rearrangement uses TRBV15 and TRBJ2-7; 10 nucleotides align to TRBD1. Germline V gene sequence: CDR1 LNHNV, CDR2 YYDKDF (reference sequence). The length of the CDR3 is 16 residues. Germline trimming cut 0 bases from V and 3 bases from J; bases unmatched to any gene: 5. CDR3 protein: CATSRDRTGGNYEQYF. CDR3 sequence (DNA): TGTGCCACCAGCAGAGACCGGACAGGGGGGAACTACGAGCAGTACTTC.

The V gene is TRBV10-3, the J gene TRBJ2-7; TRBD1 matches at 11 bases. Looked up from germline, CDR1 is ENHRY and CDR2 is SYGVKD. This CDR3 contains 16 residues. The J segment lost 5 bases and the V segment lost 1 base, leaving 7 bases of the junction unmatched. In DNA form, the CDR3 reads TGTGCCATCAGTGAGTTTCGGACAGGGGGCTTCAACGAGCAGTACTTC. Its protein product is CAISEFRTGGFNEQYF.

V gene TRBV5-1 combines with J gene TRBJ2-7; the match to TRBD2 covers 7 bases. CDR3 length: 14 amino acids. The J segment lost 3 bases and the V segment lost 4 bases, leaving 7 bases of the junction unmatched. CDR1 and CDR2 from the germline V gene are SGHRS and YFSETQ. CDR3 sequence: CASSREATVYEQYF. CDR3 DNA sequence: TGCGCCAGCAGCCGGGAGGCGACAGTCTACGAGCAGTACTTC.